Detailed here is one TCR beta chain. Trimming removed 3 bases at V and 5 bases at J, with 17 bases between. The CDR3 sequence is 16 residues long. CDR1 and CDR2 from the germline V gene are MDHEN and SYDVKM. This entry belongs to a study of blood T cell repertoires in COVID-19. Study information: Samples representing acute and convalescent COVID-19 were sourced from the United States, Italy and Spain. In each case, the material was cDNA or gDNA derived from T cells, B-cell-depleted T cells, or PBMCs.

In the original workflow: How many nucleated cells were present was estimated from reference gene primer amplification. Using immunoSEQ multiplex PCR, the repertoire was profiled, and TCRdb retains in-frame clones only, with some absent. V and J calls and clone size follow that table, whereas D and trimming were derived from the DNA. This sample has around 72,000 clones, with around 84% found just once. This receptor was obtained from a man aged 65-85 years with active or convalescent COVID-19. This rearrangement joins TRBV28 to TRBJ2-1; weak D call: TRBD1 (5 bases). The specimen sequenced was peripheral blood. CDR3 in amino acids: CASSFTGTGLDNEQFF. CDR3 nucleotides: TGTGCCAGCAGTTTTACGGGTACAGGCCTGGACAATGAGCAGTTCTTC.